This TCR beta chain stems from a study of CD8 T cells in ankylosing spondylitis. This CDR3 has 14 amino acids. V was trimmed by 0 bases and J by 6 bases, leaving 10 bases between them. Germline V lookup: CDR1 SGHNT, CDR2 YYREEE (reference sequence). This clonotype was observed at least ten times. TCRdb analysed the 5' RACE reads with MiXCR anew, one entry per CDR3 protein. Of 250,000 to 400,000 distinct CDR3 sequences listed, around 10% are singletons. The sequenced material came from blood, either unsorted or a sorted T cell fraction (not recorded which). This TCR derives from a female donor with ankylosing spondylitis or in good health (not recorded which). This chain links TRBV5-4 with TRBJ2-1, with D hard to call. CDR3 coding DNA: TGTGCCAGCAGCTTGGAGGCTAGTCGCAATGAGCAGTTCTTC. It encodes CASSLEASRNEQFF.